This entry describes one T cell receptor beta chain. This specimen comes from a study of shared clonotypes between healthy human individuals. With V trimmed by 3 bases and J by 4 bases, 10 bases remained unmatched. The CDR3 length is 17 residues. The germline CDR1 and CDR2 sequences are SGHRS and YFSETQ. TCRdb keeps only in-frame clones here, not all; method: immunoSEQ multiplex PCR. The sample has millions of clones; 85% to 95% are singletons. This clonotype was obtained from a man aged 18 to 29 in good health. The specimen was naive CD4+ T cells sorted from blood. The subset was: CD45RA+ positively selected. The rearrangement joins TRBV5-1 to TRBJ2-2; 9 positions match TRBD2. The CDR3 coding sequence is TGCGCCAGCAGCTCGGGACTAGCAACGTTGGGCACCGGGGAGCTGTTTTTT. It codes for CASSSGLATLGTGELFF.